This TCR beta chain was documented in a study of identical twins (dated by TCRdb to about 2016). Concerning the study at large: TCR alpha and beta repertoires from monozygotic twins, unrelated adults of various ages and cord blood were deep-sequenced to test whether fetal clonotypes persist. Replicate twin experiments were performed at different times using different library preparation protocols to rule out contamination.

Library method: 5' RACE. Sequencing was carried out with an Illumina HiSeq 2000. Template switching introduced a universal primer binding site; the final cDNA contained a unique molecular identifier, enabling accurate counting of TCR cDNA molecules. Specific primers in the conserved constant-segment region were used to synthesize first-strand cDNA for TCR alpha and beta chains. Each cDNA library was double barcoded, with a SMART-Mk sample barcode plus Illumina barcodes, to control for contamination. Two successive PCR steps introduced TruSeq adapter sequences along with Illumina sample barcodes. The Illumina HiSeq platform was used with custom primers to sequence TCR alpha and beta cDNA libraries. The study's processing was this. MiGEC was used to process raw reads and extract unique molecular identifiers, and MiXCR was used to find CDR3 positions. For each individual, recombination models were inferred using an EM algorithm with the repgenHMM and IGoR tools. Shared clonotypes were analyzed with the tcR package in R, and sharing was normalized by the product of cloneset sizes. To study raw recombination without the effects of thymic and clonal selection, out-of-frame nonproductive sequences were analyzed. TCRdb trimmed the raw reads at Q25, called clones with MiXCR and kept productive beta chains. For every CDR3 protein sequence, its rows merge into one entry that carries the most common genes and DNA. The V and J calls were determined by TCRdb, not by the authors. The sample table holds 450,000 to 650,000 distinct CDR3 sequences, of which over 12% were seen once. The top ten constitute about 0.47% of the sample.

General study outcomes and caveats: Fewer insertions were carried by abundant cord blood beta clonotypes; a weaker similar trend was observed in young adult naive repertoires, while no such trend was observed in memory repertoires. Because the same donors could not be followed over many years, the conclusions depended on cross-sectional statistical analysis. Out-of-frame TCR alpha sequences shared between twins showed an excess of low generation-probability sequences compared with coincidental sharing between unrelated individuals. A weaker excess of twin sharing was found in beta out-of-frame sequences because the signal-to-noise ratio was lowered by fewer shared sequences. In monozygotic twins, out-of-frame TCR alpha sharing was systematically underestimated by recombination models, although the models agreed with sharing between unrelated individuals. Zero-insertion analyses could be partly confounded by invariant T cells such as MAIT and iNKT, although diverse VJ usage argued against such confounding for most clonotypes.

Every donor in the study was a healthy Caucasian. The twin cohort consisted of three pairs of female monozygotic twins, all aged roughly 18 to 30 years. Positive isolation kits from Invitrogen were used to isolate CD4+ and CD8+ T cell populations. The germline V gene (reference sequence) supplies CDR1 DFQATT and CDR2 SNEGSKA. Trimming removed 3 bases from V and 6 bases from J, leaving 13 bases between the germline ends. The CDR3 holds 13 amino acids from the cysteine to the phenylalanine. Left in the record is the CDR3 DNA by itself, 39 bases read in frame from the first base. A few counts support this clonotype. The clone's antigen remains unknown. The input lacks base qualities; no much larger clone sits a single base away. These records were also assigned to another study, of yellow fever vaccine responses in identical twins. Per that second paper: The authors reported that the T cell response to vaccination in identical twins appeared partly convergent and partly personalized. Focusing on identical twins, the study followed the T cell clones that responded to the vaccine, and did so with precision.

This TCR was recovered from a woman aged 18-29 years in good health. The source material was CD4+ T cells sorted from blood. The rearrangement joined TRBV20-1 to TRBJ2-3, and possibly TRBD2, on 5 matching bases. The CDR3 sequence is CSARGQRGDTQYF. The sequence in DNA is TGCAGTGCTAGGGGCCAACGCGGGGATACGCAGTATTTT.